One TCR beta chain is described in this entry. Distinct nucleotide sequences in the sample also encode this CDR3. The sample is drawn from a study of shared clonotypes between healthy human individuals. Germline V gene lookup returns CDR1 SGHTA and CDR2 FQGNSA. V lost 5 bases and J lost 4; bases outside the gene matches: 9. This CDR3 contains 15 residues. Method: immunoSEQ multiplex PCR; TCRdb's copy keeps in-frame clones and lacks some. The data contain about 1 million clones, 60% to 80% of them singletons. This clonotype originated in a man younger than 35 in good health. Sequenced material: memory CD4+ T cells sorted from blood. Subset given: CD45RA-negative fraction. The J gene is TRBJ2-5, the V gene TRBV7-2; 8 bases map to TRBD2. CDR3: CASSLGAGGRETQYF. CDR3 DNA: TGTGCCAGCAGCCTAGGGGCGGGGGGTAGAGAGACCCAGTACTTC.